This T cell receptor beta chain is drawn from a study of cytomegalovirus exposure and HLA in healthy donors. General study results and limits: CMV antigen specificity of three CMV-associated chains was confirmed in vitro.

A remark on this clone: Its antigen is still unknown.

PCR employed 60 Vbeta and 13 Jbeta primers. Libraries were prepared by immunoSEQ multiplex PCR; TCRdb keeps only in-frame clonotypes and omits some of them. Of 110,000 to 150,000 clones in the sample, roughly 70% are singletons; the top ten hold roughly 4.5%. Per germline, CDR1 SGHRS and CDR2 YFSETQ. This CDR3 has 15 amino acids. With 0 bases removed from V and 3 bases from J, the gap between germline ends came to 10 bases. Those who donated were healthy bone marrow donors. The chain recombines TRBV5-1 with TRBJ2-1, with D perhaps matching TRBD2 (5 bases). Sequencing used PBMCs. The sequence derives from a man aged 18 to 30 in good health and CMV-seropositive. The CDR3 DNA follows: TGCGCCAGCAGCTTGGGTAGCGAGTACTACAATGAGCAGTTCTTC. Its translation is CASSLGSEYYNEQFF.